The 24 T cell receptor beta chains listed next were all sequenced from one sample in a study of blood T cell repertoires in COVID-19. The table came from immunoSEQ multiplex PCR; TCRdb's copy has only in-frame clones and leaves some out. The data hold approximately 200,000 clones, with roughly 87% observed a single time. The sequenced material came from PBMCs or T cells enriched from blood (not recorded which). The origin of the receptors is a man between 18 and 29 years old with acute COVID-19.

A remark on this clone: The sample carries other DNA sequences with the same CDR3. The rearrangement joins TRBV4-3 to TRBJ1-6; D is ambiguous. The CDR3 spans 13 residues. Germline V lookup: CDR1 LGHNA, CDR2 YSLEER. V lost 1 base, J lost 8 bases, and 6 bases lay in between. CDR3 in amino acids: CASSQVEDSPLHF. CDR3 sequence (DNA): TGCGCCAGCAGCCAAGTTGAGGATTCACCCCTCCACTTT.

The CDR3 region has the DNA TGTGCCAGCAGCGTCGGGGGCACTGAAGCTTTCTTT. This sequence encodes CASSVGGTEAFF. V is TRBV11-3 and J is TRBJ1-1, with TRBD1 as a possible D gene (5 bases). This CDR3 region has 12 residues. V lost 5 bases to trimming and J lost 4 bases, with 8 bases between them. Looked up from germline, CDR1 is SGHNT and CDR2 is YENEEA.

This clone was counted a single time. The chain joins TRBV14 to TRBJ2-1; 12 bases fit TRBD2. Germline-derived CDR1 and CDR2 are SGHDN and FVKESK. The CDR3 is 18 residues long. With 4 bases clipped from V and 4 bases from J, the junction kept 11 bases outside the gene matches. This CDR3 is CASSLPLAGGPRYNEQFF. CDR3 coding DNA: TGTGCCAGCAGCCTCCCGCTAGCGGGAGGGCCGAGGTACAATGAGCAGTTCTTC.

This rearrangement joins TRBV2 to TRBJ1-2; a possible D gene is TRBD1 (6 bases). Germline-derived CDR1 and CDR2 are SNHLY and FYNNEI. V shed 1 base and J shed 8 bases, with 11 bases lying between them. The CDR3 is 13 amino acids. The CDR3 is CASSEGTGQGYTF. The CDR3 DNA follows: TGTGCCAGCAGTGAAGGAACAGGGCAGGGCTACACCTTC.

The rearrangement links TRBV19 to TRBJ1-5; 7 bases align to TRBD1. The CDR3 extends over 15 amino acids. Germline lookup yields CDR1 LNHDA and CDR2 SQIVND (reference sequence). The junction had 3 bases not matched to a gene; V was cut back by 3 bases and J by 1 base. In DNA form, the CDR3 reads TGTGCCAGTAGTATGAAGGGGGCCAGCAATCAGCCCCAGCATTTT. Protein sequence: CASSMKGASNQPQHF.

The chain links TRBV28 to TRBJ2-2; D may be TRBD1 (6 bases). The CDR3 extends over 14 amino acids. V was clipped by 2 bases and J by 5 bases, with 9 bases between them. Looked up from germline, CDR1 is MDHEN and CDR2 is SYDVKM. CDR3 nucleotide sequence: TGTGCCAGCAGTTTACAGGGGTCGACCGGGGAGCTGTTTTTT. This encodes CASSLQGSTGELFF.

The chain carries TRBV7-9 and TRBJ2-2; TRBD1 aligns across 11 bases. In germline, CDR1 is SEHNR, CDR2 FQNEAQ (reference sequence). There are 16 residues in the CDR3. The V gene end was trimmed by 5 bases and the J gene end by 6 bases; junction bases not matched to a gene: 8. CDR3 sequence reads: CASSAGQGATSGELFF. Written as DNA, the CDR3 is TGTGCCAGCAGCGCCGGACAGGGGGCGACTTCCGGGGAGCTGTTTTTT.

This chain links TRBV6-6 with TRBJ1-4; 11 bases are a match to TRBD1. Per germline, CDR1 MNHNY and CDR2 SVGAGI (reference sequence). With V trimmed by 11 bases and J by 8 bases, 13 bases remained unmatched. CDR3 length: 15 residues. CDR3 in DNA: TGTGCCGGCGGTGGACAGGGGGCTGGTCGGGAAAAACTGTTTTTT. This sequence encodes CAGGGQGAGREKLFF.

This clone has only one observation. The chain couples TRBV5-1 to TRBJ1-3; the D is unclear. The CDR3 loop spans 16 amino acids. From germline, CDR1 is SGHRS and CDR2 YFSETQ. V was pared by 5 bases and J by 4 bases, with 19 bases between. CDR3 nucleotide sequence: TGCGCCAGCAGGCTAGAGCCGGGAACTTCGGGAAACACCATATATTTT. Residues: CASRLEPGTSGNTIYF.

The chain uses TRBV6-5 and TRBJ2-7, with TRBD2 matching 7 bases. V lost 0 bases to trimming and J lost 13 bases; unmatched junction nucleotides: 12. The CDR3 has 14 residues. The germline V gene has CDR1 MNHEY and CDR2 SVGAGI. The CDR3 DNA reads as TGTGCCAGCAGTTACTCCCGACGGCGGGAGTTGAGTTACTTC. This encodes CASSYSRRRELSYF.

The chain couples TRBV3-1 (or the pseudogene TRBV3-2) to TRBJ1-1, with D possibly matching TRBD1 (5 bases). This CDR3 spans 13 amino acids. Germline V lookup: CDR1 LGHDT, CDR2 YNNKEL (reference sequence). V dropped 4 bases and J dropped 3 bases, with 9 bases sitting between them. In DNA form, the CDR3 reads TGTGCCAGCAGCCGCGGGGGGGACACTGAAGCTTTCTTT. Protein: CASSRGGDTEAFF.

The rearrangement uses TRBV11-3 and TRBJ2-7; D is ambiguous. The V gene's germline CDR1 is SGHNT and CDR2 YENEEA. V shed 2 bases and J shed 1 base, with 6 bases lying between them. The CDR3 is 13 residues long. The DNA for the CDR3 is TGTGCCAGCAGCTTAACGGTATCCTACGAGCAGTACTTC. It encodes CASSLTVSYEQYF.

This rearrangement joins TRBV7-8 to TRBJ1-3; possible D gene TRBD1, 6 bases. Trimming pared 5 bases from V and 4 bases from J, leaving 12 bases between. CDR1 and CDR2 from the germline V gene are SGHVS and FQNEAQ. This CDR3 is built from 14 residues. The CDR3 region has the DNA TGTGCCAGCAGCGAGGACAGCATCGGAAACACCATATATTTT. Residues: CASSEDSIGNTIYF.

The genes are TRBV28 and TRBJ1-2; 12 bases are a match to TRBD1. The germline CDR1 and CDR2 sequences are MDHEN and SYDVKM. Unmatched junction bases numbered 5, after V lost 4 bases and J lost 2 bases. The CDR3 consists of 16 residues. CDR3 nucleotide sequence: TGTGCCAGCAGTTGGGGACAGGGGGCGCAGAACTATGGCTACACCTTC. It specifies CASSWGQGAQNYGYTF.

The chain links TRBV27 to TRBJ1-1, with 8 nucleotides matching TRBD1. The V segment lost 5 bases and the J segment 5 bases; nucleotides outside the gene matches: 10. CDR3 length equals 15 residues. Germline V gives CDR1 MNHEY, CDR2 SMNVEV (reference sequence). The CDR3 is CASSPLGQGITEAFF. CDR3 coding DNA: TGTGCCAGCAGTCCATTAGGACAGGGAATAACTGAAGCTTTCTTT.

V gene TRBV19 combines with J gene TRBJ2-7; a weak D match, TRBD2 (5 bases). CDR1 LNHDA and CDR2 SQIVND come from the germline V gene (reference sequence). The CDR3 length is 13 residues. V was cut by 10 bases and J by 7 bases, with 20 bases left in between. For the CDR3, the DNA is TGTGCCACCGCCGTGGGCAGTCAGCGGGAGCAGTACTTC. It yields the protein CATAVGSQREQYF.

This chain connects TRBV15 to TRBJ2-5, with D possibly TRBD1 on 6 matching bases. The CDR3 is 13 residues long. The ends were cut back, 3 bases at V and 5 bases at J, with 10 bases in the middle. Germline V lookup: CDR1 LNHNV, CDR2 YYDKDF (reference sequence). The CDR3 region is CATSRRGYETQYF. The CDR3 DNA follows: TGTGCCACCAGCAGGAGGGGGTATGAGACCCAGTACTTC. The full variable domain, its missing parts supplied by reference TRBV15 and TRBJ2-5, is DAMVIQNPRYQVTQFGKPVTLSCSQTLNHNVMYWYQQKSSQAPKLLFHYYDKDFNNEADTPDNFQSRRPNTSFCFLDIRSPGLGDTAMYLCATSRRGYETQYFGPGTRLLVL.

The chain carries TRBV5-5 and TRBJ2-2; 10 nucleotides agree with TRBD2. From germline, CDR1 is SGHKS and CDR2 YYEKEE (reference sequence). This CDR3 has 15 amino acids. J lost 4 bases, V lost 5 bases, and 5 bases had no gene match. CDR3 DNA sequence: TGTGCCAGCAGTAGGACTAGCGGATCCACCGGGGAGCTGTTTTTT. It encodes CASSRTSGSTGELFF.

The V and J genes are TRBV15 and TRBJ1-4, with D unresolved. Trimming shortened V by 6 bases and J by 5 bases, and 4 bases separated the two germline ends. This CDR3 has 11 amino acids. Germline loops: CDR1 LNHNV, CDR2 YYDKDF (reference sequence). For the CDR3, the DNA is TGTGCCACCAGAAGCAATGAAAAACTGTTTTTT. This gives the protein CATRSNEKLFF.

The rearrangement links TRBV4-1 to TRBJ2-7; D is possibly TRBD1 (6 bases). In germline, CDR1 is MGHRA, CDR2 YSYEKL. The CDR3 totals 16 residues. Deletions cut 5 bases from V and 2 bases from J, with 19 bases between. CDR3 residues: CASSYYSSGTTYEQYF. The CDR3 nucleotides read TGCGCCAGCAGCTACTACTCTTCCGGGACAACCTACGAGCAGTACTTC.

The V gene is TRBV9, the J gene TRBJ1-3, with D perhaps TRBD1 (6 bases). The CDR3 has 14 residues. V lost 1 base and J 6 bases, leaving 11 bases between the germline ends. The germline CDR1 and CDR2 sequences are SGDLS and YYNGEE. Here the CDR3 DNA reads TGTGCCAGCAGCGTAAGCAGGGGCGCAAACACCATATATTTT. It yields the protein CASSVSRGANTIYF. Full variable domain (missing parts from reference TRBV9 and TRBJ1-3): DSGVTQTPKHLITATGQRVTLRCSPRSGDLSVYWYQQSLDQGLQFLIQYYNGEERAKGNILERFSAQQFPDLHSELNLSSLELGDSALYFCASSVSRGANTIYFGEGSWLTVV.

The rearrangement joins TRBV7-9 to TRBJ2-2; 10 bases match TRBD1. The CDR3 is 15 residues long. The germline V gene has CDR1 SEHNR and CDR2 FQNEAQ (reference sequence). V was pared by 5 bases and J by 4 bases, with 4 bases of the junction left unmatched. The CDR3 reads CASSRQGAFTGELFF. The CDR3 DNA reads TGTGCCAGCAGCCGACAGGGGGCATTCACCGGGGAGCTGTTTTTT. Drawing the rest from reference TRBV7-9 and TRBJ2-2, the complete variable domain is DTGVSQNPRHKITKRGQNVTFRCDPISEHNRLYWYRQTLGQGPEFLTYFQNEAQLEKSRLLSDRFSAERPKGSFSTLEIQRTEQGDSAMYLCASSRQGAFTGELFFGEGSRLTVL.

The genes are TRBV9 and TRBJ2-2, with unresolved D. In germline, CDR1 is SGDLS, CDR2 YYNGEE. V was trimmed by 7 bases and J by 7 bases, leaving 8 bases between them. The length of the CDR3 is 11 residues. This CDR3 reads CASQADGELFF. As DNA, the CDR3 is TGTGCCAGCCAGGCAGACGGGGAGCTGTTTTTT.

The V and J genes are TRBV29-1 and TRBJ2-7; 12 nucleotides align to TRBD1. Germline lookup yields CDR1 SQVTM and CDR2 ANQGSEA. After removal of 5 bases from V and 4 bases from J, the junction contained 3 bases not matched to a gene. This CDR3 contains 13 residues. The DNA of the CDR3 is TGCAGCGTTTCGGGACAGGGGGCGTACGAGCAGTACTTC. Translating it yields CSVSGQGAYEQYF.